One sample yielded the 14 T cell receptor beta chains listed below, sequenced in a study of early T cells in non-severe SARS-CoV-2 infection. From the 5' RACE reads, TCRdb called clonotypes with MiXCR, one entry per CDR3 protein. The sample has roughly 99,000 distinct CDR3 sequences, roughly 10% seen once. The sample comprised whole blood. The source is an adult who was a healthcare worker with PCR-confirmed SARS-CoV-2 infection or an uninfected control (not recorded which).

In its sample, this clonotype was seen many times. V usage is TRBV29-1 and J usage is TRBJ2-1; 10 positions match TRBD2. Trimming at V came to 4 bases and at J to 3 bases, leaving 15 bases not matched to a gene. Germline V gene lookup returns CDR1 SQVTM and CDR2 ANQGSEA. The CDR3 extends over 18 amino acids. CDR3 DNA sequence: TGCAGCGTTGGGCCCGGGACGGACACTAGCGGGGTCTACAATGAGCAGTTCTTC. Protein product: CSVGPGTDTSGVYNEQFF.

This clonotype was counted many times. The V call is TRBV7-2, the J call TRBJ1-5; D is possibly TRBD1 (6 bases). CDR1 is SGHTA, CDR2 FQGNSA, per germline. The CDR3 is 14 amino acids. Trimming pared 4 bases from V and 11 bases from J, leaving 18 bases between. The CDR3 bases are TGTGCCAGCAGCTCCATCCCAGGGGCCCCCGCCCAGCATTTT. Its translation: CASSSIPGAPAQHF.

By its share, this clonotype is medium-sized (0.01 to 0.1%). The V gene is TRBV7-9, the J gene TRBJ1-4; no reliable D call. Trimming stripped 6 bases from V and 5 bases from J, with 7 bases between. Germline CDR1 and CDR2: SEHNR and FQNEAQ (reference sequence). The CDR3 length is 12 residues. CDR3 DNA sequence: TGTGCCAGCAGTCGAAAGAATGAAAAACTGTTTTTT. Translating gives CASSRKNEKLFF.

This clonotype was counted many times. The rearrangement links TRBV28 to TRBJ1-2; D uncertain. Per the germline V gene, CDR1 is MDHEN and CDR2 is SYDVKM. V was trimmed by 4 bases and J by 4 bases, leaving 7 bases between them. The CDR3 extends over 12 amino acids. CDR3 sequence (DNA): TGTGCCAGCAGTTGGACCGTCTATGGCTACACCTTC. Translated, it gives CASSWTVYGYTF.

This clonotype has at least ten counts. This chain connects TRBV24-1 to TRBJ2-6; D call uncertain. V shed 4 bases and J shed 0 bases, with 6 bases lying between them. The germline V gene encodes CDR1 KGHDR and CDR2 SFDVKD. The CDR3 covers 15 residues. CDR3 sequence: CATSEYSSGANVLTF. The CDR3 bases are TGTGCCACCAGTGAGTATAGCTCTGGGGCCAACGTCCTGACTTTC.

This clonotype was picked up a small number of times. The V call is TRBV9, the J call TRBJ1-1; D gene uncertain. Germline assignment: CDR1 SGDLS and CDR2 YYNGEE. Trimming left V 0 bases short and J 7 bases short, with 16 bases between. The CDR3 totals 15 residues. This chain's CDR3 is CASSVGPNREHEAFF. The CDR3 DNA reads TGTGCCAGCAGCGTAGGCCCTAACCGGGAGCATGAAGCTTTCTTT.

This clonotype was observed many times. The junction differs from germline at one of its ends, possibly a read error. CDR3 bases: TGCAGCCTTGATAGAGGAGGAGAGAATGAGCAGTTCTTC. As protein: CSLDRGGENEQFF. This sequence joins TRBV29-1 and TRBJ2-1; D is possibly TRBD2 (5 bases). This CDR3 comprises 13 residues. Germline CDR1 and CDR2: SQVTM and ANQGSEA.

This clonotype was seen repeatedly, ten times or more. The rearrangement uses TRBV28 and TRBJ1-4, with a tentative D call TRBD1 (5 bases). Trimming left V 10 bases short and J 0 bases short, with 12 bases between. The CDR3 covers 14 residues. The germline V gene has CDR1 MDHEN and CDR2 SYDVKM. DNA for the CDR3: TGTGCCACCGCGACGGGACCAACTAATGAAAAACTGTTTTTT. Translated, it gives CATATGPTNEKLFF.

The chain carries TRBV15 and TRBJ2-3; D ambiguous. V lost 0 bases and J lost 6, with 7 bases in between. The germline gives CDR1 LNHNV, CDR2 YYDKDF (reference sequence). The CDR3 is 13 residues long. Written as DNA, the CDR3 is TGTGCCACCAGCAGAGATCCAGCGGATACGCAGTATTTT. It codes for CATSRDPADTQYF.

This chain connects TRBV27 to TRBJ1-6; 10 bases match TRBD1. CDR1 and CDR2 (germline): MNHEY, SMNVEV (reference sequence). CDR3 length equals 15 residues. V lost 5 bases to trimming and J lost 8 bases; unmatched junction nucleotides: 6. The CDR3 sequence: CASSATGQGHSPLHF. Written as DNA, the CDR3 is TGTGCCAGCAGTGCCACGGGACAGGGGCATTCACCCCTCCACTTT.

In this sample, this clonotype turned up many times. The CDR3 sequence: CSAFKTDTQYF. In nucleotides, the CDR3 is TGCAGTGCTTTCAAGACAGATACGCAGTATTTT. The chain joins TRBV20-1 to TRBJ2-3; D is unresolved. CDR3 length: 11 residues. Per the germline V gene, CDR1 is DFQATT and CDR2 is SNEGSKA (reference sequence). The V and J ends lost 5 bases and 3 bases respectively, with 6 bases between them.

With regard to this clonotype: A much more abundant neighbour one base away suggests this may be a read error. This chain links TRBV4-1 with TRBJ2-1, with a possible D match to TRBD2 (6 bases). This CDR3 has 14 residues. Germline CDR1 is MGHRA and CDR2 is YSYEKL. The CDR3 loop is CASSLADVYNELFF. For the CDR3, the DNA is TGCGCCAGCAGCCTAGCGGACGTATACAATGAGCTGTTCTTC.

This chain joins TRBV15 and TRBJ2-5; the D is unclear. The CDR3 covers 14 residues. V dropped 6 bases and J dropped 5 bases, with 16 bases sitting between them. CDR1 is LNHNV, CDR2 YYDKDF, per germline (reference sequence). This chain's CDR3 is CATRPGPSKETQYF. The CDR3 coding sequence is TGTGCCACCAGACCGGGCCCGTCCAAGGAGACCCAGTACTTC.

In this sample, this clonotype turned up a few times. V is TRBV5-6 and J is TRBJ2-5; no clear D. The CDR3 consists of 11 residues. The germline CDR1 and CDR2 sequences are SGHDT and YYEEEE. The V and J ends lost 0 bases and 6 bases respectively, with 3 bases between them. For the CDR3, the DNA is TGTGCCAGCAGCTTGGCGAAGACCCAGTACTTC. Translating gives CASSLAKTQYF.